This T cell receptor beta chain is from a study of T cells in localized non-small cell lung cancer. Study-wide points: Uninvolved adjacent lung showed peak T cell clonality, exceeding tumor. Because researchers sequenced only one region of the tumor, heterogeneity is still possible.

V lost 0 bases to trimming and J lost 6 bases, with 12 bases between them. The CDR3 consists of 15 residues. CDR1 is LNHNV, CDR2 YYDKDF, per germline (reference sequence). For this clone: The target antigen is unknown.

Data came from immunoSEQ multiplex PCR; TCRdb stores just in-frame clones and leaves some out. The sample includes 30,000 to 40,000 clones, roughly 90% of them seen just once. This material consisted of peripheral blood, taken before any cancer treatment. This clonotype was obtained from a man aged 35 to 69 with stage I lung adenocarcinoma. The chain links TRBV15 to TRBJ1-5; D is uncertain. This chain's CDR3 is CATSRDRTASQPQHF. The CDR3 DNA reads TGTGCCACCAGCAGAGATAGGACGGCATCTCAGCCCCAGCATTTT.